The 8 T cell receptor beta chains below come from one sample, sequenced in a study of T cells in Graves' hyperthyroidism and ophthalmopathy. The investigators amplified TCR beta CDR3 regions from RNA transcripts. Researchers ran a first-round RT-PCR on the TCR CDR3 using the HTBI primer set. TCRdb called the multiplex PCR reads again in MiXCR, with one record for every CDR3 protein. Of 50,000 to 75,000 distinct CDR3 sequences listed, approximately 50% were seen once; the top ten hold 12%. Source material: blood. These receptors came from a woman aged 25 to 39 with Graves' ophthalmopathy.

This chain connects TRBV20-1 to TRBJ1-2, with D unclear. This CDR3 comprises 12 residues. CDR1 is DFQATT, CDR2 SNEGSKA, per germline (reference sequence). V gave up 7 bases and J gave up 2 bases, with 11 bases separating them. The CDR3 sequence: CSVRTVNYGYTF. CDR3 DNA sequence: TGCAGTGTTCGTACAGTGAACTATGGCTACACCTTC.

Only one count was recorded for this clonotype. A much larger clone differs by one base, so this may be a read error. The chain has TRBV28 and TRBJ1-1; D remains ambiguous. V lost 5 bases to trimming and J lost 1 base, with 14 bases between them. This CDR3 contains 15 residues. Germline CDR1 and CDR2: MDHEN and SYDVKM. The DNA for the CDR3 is TGTGCCAGCAGTGAGCCGAAGGGTCCGAACACTGAAGCTTTCTTT. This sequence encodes CASSEPKGPNTEAFF.

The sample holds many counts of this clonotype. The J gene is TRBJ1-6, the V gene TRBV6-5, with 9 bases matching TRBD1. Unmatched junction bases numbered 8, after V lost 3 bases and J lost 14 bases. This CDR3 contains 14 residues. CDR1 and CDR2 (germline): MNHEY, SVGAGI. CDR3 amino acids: CASSYLTGGRSLHF. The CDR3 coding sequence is TGTGCCAGCAGTTATTTGACAGGGGGAAGGTCCCTCCACTTT.

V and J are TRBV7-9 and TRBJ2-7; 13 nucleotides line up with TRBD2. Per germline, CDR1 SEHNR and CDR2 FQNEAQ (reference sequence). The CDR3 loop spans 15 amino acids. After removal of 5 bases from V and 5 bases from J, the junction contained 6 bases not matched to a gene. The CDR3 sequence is CASSKRTSGSNEQYF. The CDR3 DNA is TGTGCCAGCAGCAAGAGGACTAGCGGGAGCAACGAGCAGTACTTC.

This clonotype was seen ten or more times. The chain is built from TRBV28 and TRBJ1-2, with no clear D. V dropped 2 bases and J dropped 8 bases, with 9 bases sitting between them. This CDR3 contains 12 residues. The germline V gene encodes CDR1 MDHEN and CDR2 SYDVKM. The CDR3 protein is CASSLAGKGYTF. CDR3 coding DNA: TGTGCCAGCAGTTTAGCGGGCAAGGGCTACACCTTC.

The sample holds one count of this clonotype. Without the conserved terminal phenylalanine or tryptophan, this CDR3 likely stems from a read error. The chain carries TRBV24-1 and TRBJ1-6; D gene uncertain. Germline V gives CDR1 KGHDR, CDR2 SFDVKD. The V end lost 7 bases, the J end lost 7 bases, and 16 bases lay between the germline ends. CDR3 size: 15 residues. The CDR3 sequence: CATSPSGNINSPLHL. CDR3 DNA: TGTGCCACCAGCCCGAGTGGGAACATCAATTCACCCCTCCACCTT.

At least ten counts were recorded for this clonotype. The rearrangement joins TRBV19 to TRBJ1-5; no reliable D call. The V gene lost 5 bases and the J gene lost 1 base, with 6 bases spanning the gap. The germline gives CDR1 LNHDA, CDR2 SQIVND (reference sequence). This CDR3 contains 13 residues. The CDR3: CASSYGSNQPQHF. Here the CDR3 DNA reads TGTGCCAGTAGTTACGGGAGCAATCAGCCCCAGCATTTT.

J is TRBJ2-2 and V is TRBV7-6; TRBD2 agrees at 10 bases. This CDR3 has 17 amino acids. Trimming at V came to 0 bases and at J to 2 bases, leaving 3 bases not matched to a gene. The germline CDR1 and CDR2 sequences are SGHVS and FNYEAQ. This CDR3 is CASSLASSGRNTGELFF. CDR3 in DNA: TGTGCCAGCAGCTTAGCGTCTAGCGGGAGAAACACCGGGGAGCTGTTTTTT. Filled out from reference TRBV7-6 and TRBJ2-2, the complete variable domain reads GAGVSQSPRYKVTKRGQDVALRCDPISGHVSLYWYRQALGQGPEFLTYFNYEAQQDKSGLPNDRFSAERPEGSISTLTIQRTEQRDSAMYRCASSLASSGRNTGELFFGEGSRLTVL.